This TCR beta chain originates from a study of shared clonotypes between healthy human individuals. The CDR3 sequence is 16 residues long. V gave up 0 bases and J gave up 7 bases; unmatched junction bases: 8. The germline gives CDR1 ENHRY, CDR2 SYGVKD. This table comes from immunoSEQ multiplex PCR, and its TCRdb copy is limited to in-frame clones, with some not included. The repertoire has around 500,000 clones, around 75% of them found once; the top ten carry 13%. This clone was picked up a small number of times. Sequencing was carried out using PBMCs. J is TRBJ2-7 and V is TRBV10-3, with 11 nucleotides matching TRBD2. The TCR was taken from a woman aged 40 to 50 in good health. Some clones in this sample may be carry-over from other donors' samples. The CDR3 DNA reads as TGTGCCATCAGTGAGTCTCTAGGACTAGCGGGCGCGGAGCAGTACTTC. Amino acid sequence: CAISESLGLAGAEQYF.